The clone carrying this T cell receptor beta chain has ten or more counts. Regarding time point: after trial treatment. Sample treatment: LDRT plus nivolumab, ipilimumab, low-dose cyclophosphamide and aspirin (RACIN trial). With TRAV- and TRBV-specific primers, first-strand cDNA was made, covering the alpha and beta chains. Over approximately 20 PCR cycles, TCRs were amplified from a constant-region primer and V-primer adapter. Using its own MiXCR run on the reads, TCRdb lists one record per CDR3 protein. The top ten clones hold under 9.5% of a sample with about 39,000 distinct CDR3 sequences, less than 25% of them seen once. These data originate in a study of low-dose radiotherapy and immunotherapy resistance in tumors. The CDR3 length is 15 residues. Trimming took 0 bases from V and 0 from J, leaving 9 bases between them. CDR1 is LGHDT, CDR2 YNNKEL, per germline (reference sequence).

V usage is TRBV3-1 and J usage is TRBJ2-7; D unclear. Specimen: PBMCs, collected after low-dose radiotherapy plus immunotherapy. This sequence originates from a female donor with ovarian cancer. The CDR3 reads CASSQDVVSSYEQYF. Written as DNA, the CDR3 is TGTGCCAGCAGCCAAGATGTGGTAAGCTCCTACGAGCAGTACTTC.